This T cell receptor (beta chain) was profiled in a study of blood T cell repertoires in COVID-19. Sequenced by immunoSEQ multiplex PCR; TCRdb stores in-frame clones only, minus some. The top ten clones hold about a tenth of a sample with approximately 250,000 clones, about 87% of them seen once. The CDR3 is 15 residues long. The germline V gene has CDR1 SQVTM and CDR2 ANQGSEA. V was cut by 6 bases and J by 0 bases, with 12 bases left in between. The chain employs TRBV29-1 and TRBJ2-6; no clear D. Sequenced: peripheral blood. This TCR came from a woman in her seventies with COVID-19, enrolled during active disease. The CDR3 DNA reads TGCAGCGTCTCCCGACATGGCTCTGGGGCCAACGTCCTGACTTTC. This gives the protein CSVSRHGSGANVLTF.